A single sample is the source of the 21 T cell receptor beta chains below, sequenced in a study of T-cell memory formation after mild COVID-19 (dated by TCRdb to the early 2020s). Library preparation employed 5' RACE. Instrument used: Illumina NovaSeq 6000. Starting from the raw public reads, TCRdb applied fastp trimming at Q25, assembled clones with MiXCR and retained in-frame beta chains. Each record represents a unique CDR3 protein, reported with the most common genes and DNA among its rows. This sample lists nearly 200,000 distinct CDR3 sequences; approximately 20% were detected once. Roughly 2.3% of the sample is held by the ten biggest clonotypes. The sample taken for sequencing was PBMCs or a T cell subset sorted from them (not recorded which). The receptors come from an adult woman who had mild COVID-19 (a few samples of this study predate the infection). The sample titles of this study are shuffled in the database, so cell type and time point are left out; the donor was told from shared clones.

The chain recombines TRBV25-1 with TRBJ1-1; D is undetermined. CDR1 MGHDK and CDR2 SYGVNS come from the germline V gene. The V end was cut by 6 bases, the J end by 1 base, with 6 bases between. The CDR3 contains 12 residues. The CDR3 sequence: CASRNQNTEAFF. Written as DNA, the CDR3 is TGTGCCAGCAGGAACCAGAACACTGAAGCTTTCTTT.

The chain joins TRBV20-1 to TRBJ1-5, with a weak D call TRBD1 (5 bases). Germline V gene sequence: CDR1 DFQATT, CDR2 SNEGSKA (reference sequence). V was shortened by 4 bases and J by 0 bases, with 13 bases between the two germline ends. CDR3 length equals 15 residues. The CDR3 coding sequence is TGCAGTGCTATAATTACAGGTTATAGCAATCAGCCCCAGCATTTT. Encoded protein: CSAIITGYSNQPQHF.

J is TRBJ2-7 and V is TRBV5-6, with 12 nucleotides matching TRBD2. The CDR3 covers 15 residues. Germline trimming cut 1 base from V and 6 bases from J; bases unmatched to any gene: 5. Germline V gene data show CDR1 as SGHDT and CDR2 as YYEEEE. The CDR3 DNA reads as TGTGCCAGCAGCTTGAGGACTAGCGGGAATAGCGAGCAGTACTTC. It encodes CASSLRTSGNSEQYF.

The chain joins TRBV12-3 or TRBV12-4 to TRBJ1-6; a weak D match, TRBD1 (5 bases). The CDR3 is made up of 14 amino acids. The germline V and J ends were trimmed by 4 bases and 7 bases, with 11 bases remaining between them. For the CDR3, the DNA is TGTGCCAGCAGTTCCAGGGTTATCAATTCACCCCTCCACTTT. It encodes CASSSRVINSPLHF.

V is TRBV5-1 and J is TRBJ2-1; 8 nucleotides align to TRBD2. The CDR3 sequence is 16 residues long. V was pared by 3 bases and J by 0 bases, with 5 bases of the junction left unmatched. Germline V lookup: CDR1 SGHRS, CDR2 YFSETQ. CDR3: CASSSTSGSSYNEQFF. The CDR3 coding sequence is TGCGCCAGCAGCTCTACTAGCGGAAGCTCCTACAATGAGCAGTTCTTC.

CDR3 in DNA: TGTGCCAGCACTCCCACCCGGGCTCCCTACGAGCAGTACTTC. This sequence encodes CASTPTRAPYEQYF. The genes are TRBV6-5 and TRBJ2-7, with unresolved D. V lost 7 bases and J lost 2, with 15 bases in between. The CDR3 is made up of 14 amino acids. Germline assignment: CDR1 MNHEY and CDR2 SVGAGI.

Here the CDR3 reads CASSQGDINYEQYF. The DNA for the CDR3 is TGTGCCAGCAGTCAAGGGGACATAAACTACGAGCAGTACTTC. The rearrangement links TRBV12-3 or TRBV12-4 to TRBJ2-7; the D gene is possibly TRBD1 (6 bases). CDR3 length: 14 amino acids. V dropped 5 bases and J dropped 3 bases, with 14 bases sitting between them.

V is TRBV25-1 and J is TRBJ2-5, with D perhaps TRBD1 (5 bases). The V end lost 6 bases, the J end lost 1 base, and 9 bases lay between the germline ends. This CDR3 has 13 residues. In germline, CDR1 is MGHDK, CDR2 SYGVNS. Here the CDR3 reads CASRPQVQETQYF. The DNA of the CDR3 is TGTGCCAGCAGACCACAGGTCCAAGAGACCCAGTACTTC.

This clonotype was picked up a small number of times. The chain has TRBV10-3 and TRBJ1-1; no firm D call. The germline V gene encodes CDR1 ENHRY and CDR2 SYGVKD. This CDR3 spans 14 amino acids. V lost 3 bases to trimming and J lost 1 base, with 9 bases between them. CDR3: CAISDPRKNTEAFF. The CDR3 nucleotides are TGTGCCATCAGTGATCCGCGAAAGAACACTGAAGCTTTCTTT.

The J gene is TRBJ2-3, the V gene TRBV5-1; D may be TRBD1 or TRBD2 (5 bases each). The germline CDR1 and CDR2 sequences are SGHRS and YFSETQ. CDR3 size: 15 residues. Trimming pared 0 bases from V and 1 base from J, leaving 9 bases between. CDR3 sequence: CASSLAGPGTDTQYF. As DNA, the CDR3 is TGCGCCAGCAGCTTGGCGGGACCTGGCACAGATACGCAGTATTTT.

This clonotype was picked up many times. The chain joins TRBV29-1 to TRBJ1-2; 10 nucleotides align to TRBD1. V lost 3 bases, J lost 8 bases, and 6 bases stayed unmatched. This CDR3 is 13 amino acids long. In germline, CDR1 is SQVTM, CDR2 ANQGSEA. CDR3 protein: CSVERDRGRGYTF. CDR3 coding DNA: TGCAGCGTTGAGAGGGACAGGGGTCGGGGCTACACCTTC.

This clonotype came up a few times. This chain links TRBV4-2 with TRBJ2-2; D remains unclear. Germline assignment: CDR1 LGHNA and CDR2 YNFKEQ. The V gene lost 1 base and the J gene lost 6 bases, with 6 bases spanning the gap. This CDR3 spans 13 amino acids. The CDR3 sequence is CASSQGGPGELFF. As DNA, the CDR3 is TGTGCCAGCAGCCAAGGCGGACCCGGGGAGCTGTTTTTT.

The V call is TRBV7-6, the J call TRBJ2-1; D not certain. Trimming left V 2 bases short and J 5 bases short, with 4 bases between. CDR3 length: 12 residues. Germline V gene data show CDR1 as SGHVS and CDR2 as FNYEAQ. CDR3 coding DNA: TGTGCCAGCAGCTTATTGGACAATGAGCAGTTCTTC. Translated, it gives CASSLLDNEQFF.

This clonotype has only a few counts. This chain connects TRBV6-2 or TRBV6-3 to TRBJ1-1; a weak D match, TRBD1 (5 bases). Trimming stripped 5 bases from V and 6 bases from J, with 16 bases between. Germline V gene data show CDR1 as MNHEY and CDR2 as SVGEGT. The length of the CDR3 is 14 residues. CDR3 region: CASSRHHSGAEAFF. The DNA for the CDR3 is TGTGCCAGCAGTCGCCACCACTCGGGGGCTGAAGCTTTCTTT.

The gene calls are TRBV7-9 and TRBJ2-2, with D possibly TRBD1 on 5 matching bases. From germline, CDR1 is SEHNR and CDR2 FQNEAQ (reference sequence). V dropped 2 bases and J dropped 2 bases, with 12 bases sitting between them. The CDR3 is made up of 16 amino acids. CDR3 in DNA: TGTGCCAGCAGCTTACAAGGGGTTGGAAACACCGGGGAGCTGTTTTTT. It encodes CASSLQGVGNTGELFF.

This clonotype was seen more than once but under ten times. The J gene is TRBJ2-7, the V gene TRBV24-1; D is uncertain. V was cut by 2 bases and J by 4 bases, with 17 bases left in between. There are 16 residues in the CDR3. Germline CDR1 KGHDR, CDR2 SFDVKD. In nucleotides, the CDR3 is TGTGCCACCAGTGATTCGTCCCAGTCCAGGCTATACGAGCAGTACTTC. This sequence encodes CATSDSSQSRLYEQYF.

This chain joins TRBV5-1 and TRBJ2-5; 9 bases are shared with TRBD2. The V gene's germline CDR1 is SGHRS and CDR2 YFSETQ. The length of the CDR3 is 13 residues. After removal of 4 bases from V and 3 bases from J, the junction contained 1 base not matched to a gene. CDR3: CASSIAGEETQYF. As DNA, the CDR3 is TGCGCCAGCAGCATAGCGGGAGAAGAGACCCAGTACTTC.

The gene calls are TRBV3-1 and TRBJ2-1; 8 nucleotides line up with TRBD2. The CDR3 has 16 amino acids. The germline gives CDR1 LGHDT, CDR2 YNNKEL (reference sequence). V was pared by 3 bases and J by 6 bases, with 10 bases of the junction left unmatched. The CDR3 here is CASSHRGGGSGNEQFF. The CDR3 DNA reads TGTGCCAGCAGCCACCGGGGGGGCGGGAGCGGCAATGAGCAGTTCTTC.

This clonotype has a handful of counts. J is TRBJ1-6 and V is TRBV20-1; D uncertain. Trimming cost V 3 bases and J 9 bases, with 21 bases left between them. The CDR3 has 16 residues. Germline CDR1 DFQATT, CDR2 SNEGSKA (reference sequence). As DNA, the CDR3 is TGCAGTGCTAGCCCCCCTGGGATGGAAGGGAGTTCACCCCTCCACTTT. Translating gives CSASPPGMEGSSPLHF.

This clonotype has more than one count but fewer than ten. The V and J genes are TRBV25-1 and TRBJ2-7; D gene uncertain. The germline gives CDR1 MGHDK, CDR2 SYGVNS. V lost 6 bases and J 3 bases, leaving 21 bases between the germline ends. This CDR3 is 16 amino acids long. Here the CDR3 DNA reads TGTGCCAGCAGGGCCAGCACAGCGTCGAACCTCTACGAGCAGTACTTC. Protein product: CASRASTASNLYEQYF.

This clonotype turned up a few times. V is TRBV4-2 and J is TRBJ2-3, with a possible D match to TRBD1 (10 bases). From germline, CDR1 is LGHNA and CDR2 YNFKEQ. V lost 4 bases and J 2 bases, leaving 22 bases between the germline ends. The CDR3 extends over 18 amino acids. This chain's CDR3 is CASSRGDRGLATTDTQYF. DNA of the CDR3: TGTGCCAGCAGCCGAGGGGACAGGGGACTAGCAACCACAGATACGCAGTATTTT.